This is a list of T cell receptor beta chains from one sample in a study of monozygotic twins with inflammatory bowel disease. TCRdb reanalyzed the 5' RACE reads, giving one entry per CDR3 protein sequence and no DNA. The specimen's table records around 400,000 distinct CDR3 sequences. The sample comprised blood. All receptors derive from a human donor with ulcerative colitis or Crohn's disease, or a healthy co-twin of an affected twin (not recorded which). The CDR3 runs from the conserved cysteine through the conserved F or W. Fields, in order: J gene, V gene, CDR3 protein.

TRBJ2-2 | TRBV24-1 | CATSGLTGGVGTGELFF
TRBJ2-7 | TRBV5-1 | CASTAGTSGTYEQYF
TRBJ2-1 | TRBV7-2 | CASSVFPGSEQFF
TRBJ2-7 | TRBV3-1 | CASSMSGGLSYEQYF
TRBJ2-7 | TRBV6-1 | CASMGGGTGGHEQYF
TRBJ2-1 | TRBV20-1 | CSARVRGGVSYNEQFF
TRBJ2-1 | TRBV5-4 | CASSSQPGLADYDEQFF
TRBJ2-3 | TRBV7-9 | CASRTGLASTDTQYF
TRBJ1-2 | TRBV7-9 | CATSDREAGYTF
TRBJ2-1 | TRBV7-2 | CASSRLVGGNEQFF
TRBJ2-3 | TRBV18 | CASSPVAGGTDTQYF
TRBJ1-4 | TRBV20-1 | CSAGINEKLFF
TRBJ2-7 | TRBV5-1 | CASSMAGQGANEQYF
TRBJ2-7 | TRBV18 | CASSPAAGGISKSQYF
TRBJ2-1 | TRBV12-3/TRBV12-4 | CASSLRGGGYNEQFF
TRBJ1-6 | TRBV12-3/TRBV12-4 | CASRITGIDSPLHF